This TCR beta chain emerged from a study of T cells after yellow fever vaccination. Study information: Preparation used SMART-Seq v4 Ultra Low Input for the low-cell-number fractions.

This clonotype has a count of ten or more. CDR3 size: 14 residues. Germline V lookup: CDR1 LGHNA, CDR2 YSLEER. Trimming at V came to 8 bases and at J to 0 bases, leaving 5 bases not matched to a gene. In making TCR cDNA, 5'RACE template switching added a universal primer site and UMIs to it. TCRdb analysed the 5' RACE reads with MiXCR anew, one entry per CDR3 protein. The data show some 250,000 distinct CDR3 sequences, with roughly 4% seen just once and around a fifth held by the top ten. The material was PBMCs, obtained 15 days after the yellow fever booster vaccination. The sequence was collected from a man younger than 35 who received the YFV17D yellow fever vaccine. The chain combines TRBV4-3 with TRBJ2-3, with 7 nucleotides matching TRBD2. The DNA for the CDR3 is TGCGCCAGCGCCCTAGCGGCCAGCACAGATACGCAGTATTTT. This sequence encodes CASALAASTDTQYF.